This entry features one T cell receptor (beta chain) sequence. The data were obtained in a study of shared clonotypes between healthy human individuals. On the study more broadly: Each donor's CD4 naive and CD4 memory cells filled three plates apiece, CD8 naive two, and CD8 memory one.

A roughly 200 ng quantity of DNA, 29,000 or so T cell genomes, went into the sorted-subset replicate PCRs. Per the original data handling: With immunoSEQ giving junction-only sequences and no quality scores, filtering differed. Libraries were prepared by immunoSEQ multiplex PCR; TCRdb keeps only in-frame clonotypes and omits some of them. D and trimming were read from the DNA, whereas the V and J calls and clone size are those reported in that table. This repertoire shows roughly 2,000,000 clones, around 93% found once; its top ten account for around 1.7%. The CDR3 runs 16 residues. The germline V gene encodes CDR1 LGHNA and CDR2 YNFKEQ. The V and J ends lost 2 bases and 2 bases, in that order; junction bases with no gene match: 2. Positive CCR7 selection of CD45RO-negative cells yielded the naive CD8 cells, and terminally differentiated effector memory CD45RA+ cells were excluded.

Sequences were obtained from naive CD8+ T cells from PBMCs. The sequence derives from a man aged 18 to 35 in good health. Some clones in this sample may be carry-over from other donors' samples. This chain joins TRBV4-2 and TRBJ2-1, with TRBD2 identical over 11 bases. CDR3 region: CASSQQTSGAYNEQFF. CDR3 sequence (DNA): TGTGCCAGCAGCCAACAGACTAGCGGGGCCTACAATGAGCAGTTCTTC.